The rows below give T cell receptor beta chains drawn from one sample of a study of blood T cell repertoires in COVID-19. TCRdb's table, derived via immunoSEQ multiplex PCR, lists solely in-frame clones and lacks some. The table has a few hundred thousand clones, 88% seen once. Material for sequencing was PBMCs or T cells enriched from blood (not recorded which). The source of these receptors is a woman aged 50 to 60 who had recovered from COVID-19. Each CDR3 is given with its conserved first and last residue. The order of the fields is J gene, V gene, clone size, D gene, CDR3 DNA, CDR3 protein. D genes are given only for firm matches. Clone sizes are given selectively: once, few, many, or a class where the clone is expanded.

j_call: TRBJ2-5; v_call: TRBV5-6; clone_size: NA; d_call: TRBD2; cdr3_nt: TGTGCCAGCAGCCAGGGGACTAGCGGGAAGGAGACCCAGTACTTC; cdr3_aa: CASSQGTSGKETQYF
j_call: TRBJ1-6; v_call: TRBV4-3; clone_size: NA; d_call: NA; cdr3_nt: TGCGCCAGCAGCCAGCAATACAGGTTCGATAATTCACCCCTCCACTTT; cdr3_aa: CASSQQYRFDNSPLHF
j_call: TRBJ2-7; v_call: TRBV7-9; clone_size: once; d_call: TRBD2; cdr3_nt: TGTGCCAGCAGCTTAGACGGCGAATTTCGCGGGAGGTACTACGAGCAGTACTTC; cdr3_aa: CASSLDGEFRGRYYEQYF
j_call: TRBJ1-5; v_call: TRBV7-2; clone_size: few; d_call: TRBD1; cdr3_nt: TGTGCCAGCAGCTCTAACAGGGGGAGCAATCAGCCCCAGCATTTT; cdr3_aa: CASSSNRGSNQPQHF
j_call: TRBJ1-4; v_call: TRBV25-1; clone_size: NA; d_call: NA; cdr3_nt: TGTGCCAGCAGTGGAAGCGAGAGGTATGGTGAAAAACTGTTTTTT; cdr3_aa: CASSGSERYGEKLFF
j_call: TRBJ1-2; v_call: TRBV29-1; clone_size: NA; d_call: TRBD1; cdr3_nt: TGCAGCGTTGAACTGTTTCCGGGACAGGGGGCAGGGAACTATGGCTACACCTTC; cdr3_aa: CSVELFPGQGAGNYGYTF
j_call: TRBJ2-1; v_call: TRBV5-1; clone_size: NA; d_call: TRBD1; cdr3_nt: TGCGCCAGCAGCCCCCCCGGGACAGGGGGCAGGAATGAGCAGTTCTTC; cdr3_aa: CASSPPGTGGRNEQFF
j_call: TRBJ1-1; v_call: TRBV29-1; clone_size: NA; d_call: TRBD1; cdr3_nt: TGCAGCGTTGGGACAGGGCGACGTAATGAAGCTTTCTTT; cdr3_aa: CSVGTGRRNEAFF
j_call: TRBJ2-3; v_call: TRBV19; clone_size: NA; d_call: TRBD2; cdr3_nt: TGTGCCAGTAGTAGATGGACGGGAGGAGATACGCAGTATTTT; cdr3_aa: CASSRWTGGDTQYF
j_call: TRBJ2-1; v_call: TRBV28; clone_size: NA; d_call: TRBD2; cdr3_nt: TGTGCCAGCAGTGTGACTAGCGGCTACAATGAGCAGTTCTTC; cdr3_aa: CASSVTSGYNEQFF
j_call: TRBJ2-1; v_call: TRBV12-5; clone_size: NA; d_call: NA; cdr3_nt: TGTGCTAGTCGGTCCGGGAGCTCCTACAATGAGCAGTTCTTC; cdr3_aa: CASRSGSSYNEQFF
j_call: TRBJ2-7; v_call: TRBV6-2/TRBV6-3; clone_size: NA; d_call: NA; cdr3_nt: TGTGCCAGCAGTATCGACTCATACGAGCAGTACTTC; cdr3_aa: CASSIDSYEQYF
j_call: TRBJ2-3; v_call: TRBV20-1; clone_size: NA; d_call: NA; cdr3_nt: TGCAGTGCTATTGACGGTCAAACCACAGATACGCAGTATTTT; cdr3_aa: CSAIDGQTTDTQYF
j_call: TRBJ2-3; v_call: TRBV5-5; clone_size: NA; d_call: TRBD2; cdr3_nt: TGTGCCAGCAGCTGGACTAGCACAGATGCTACGCAGTATTTT; cdr3_aa: CASSWTSTDATQYF
j_call: TRBJ1-2; v_call: TRBV30; clone_size: NA; d_call: NA; cdr3_nt: TGTGCCTGGAGTGCCCCGAGTCACTGTGGCTACACCTTC; cdr3_aa: CAWSAPSHCGYTF
j_call: TRBJ1-1; v_call: TRBV5-4; clone_size: once; d_call: TRBD1; cdr3_nt: TGTGCCAGCAGCTCCGGGACAGGCAACCATCTGAACACTGAAGCTTTCTTT; cdr3_aa: CASSSGTGNHLNTEAFF
j_call: TRBJ1-2; v_call: TRBV19; clone_size: NA; d_call: NA; cdr3_nt: TGTGCCACAAGGTGGGACACCACTAACTATGGCTACACCTTC; cdr3_aa: CATRWDTTNYGYTF
j_call: TRBJ2-7; v_call: TRBV19; clone_size: NA; d_call: NA; cdr3_nt: TGTGCCAGCCCGGAAAGGTGTTTAACAGGACGGAAAAACTCCTACGAGCAGTACTTC; cdr3_aa: CASPERCLTGRKNSYEQYF
j_call: TRBJ2-2; v_call: TRBV28; clone_size: NA; d_call: TRBD2; cdr3_nt: TGTGCCAGCAGTTCCGCCCGGACTAGATTCGGGGAGCTGTTTTTT; cdr3_aa: CASSSARTRFGELFF
j_call: TRBJ1-1; v_call: TRBV2; clone_size: few; d_call: NA; cdr3_nt: TGTGCCAGCACCGGGGATGTTGGAAACACTGAAGCTTTCTTT; cdr3_aa: CASTGDVGNTEAFF
j_call: TRBJ2-1; v_call: TRBV18; clone_size: NA; d_call: TRBD1; cdr3_nt: TGTGCCAGCTCCCGACAGGGGCTAGACAATGAGCAGTTCTTC; cdr3_aa: CASSRQGLDNEQFF
j_call: TRBJ1-1; v_call: TRBV9; clone_size: once; d_call: TRBD1; cdr3_nt: TGTGCCAGCAGCGTAGTTCCGGACAGGAAGTCGACTGAAGCTTTCTTT; cdr3_aa: CASSVVPDRKSTEAFF
j_call: TRBJ2-6; v_call: TRBV19; clone_size: NA; d_call: NA; cdr3_nt: TGTGCAAGTAGTATGTTGGGAGACTCTGGGGCCAACGTCCTGACTTTC; cdr3_aa: CASSMLGDSGANVLTF
j_call: TRBJ2-1; v_call: TRBV7-9; clone_size: NA; d_call: NA; cdr3_nt: TGTGCCAGCAGCTTTGGTGCAGGACTAAAAAACAATGAGCAGTTCTTC; cdr3_aa: CASSFGAGLKNNEQFF
j_call: TRBJ1-6; v_call: TRBV6-2/TRBV6-3; clone_size: NA; d_call: TRBD1; cdr3_nt: TGTGCCAGCAGTCACGGGACAGGGCGAGGAGATAATTCACCCCTCCACTTT; cdr3_aa: CASSHGTGRGDNSPLHF
j_call: TRBJ2-5; v_call: TRBV9; clone_size: NA; d_call: TRBD1; cdr3_nt: TGTGCCAGCAGCGGGAGGACAGGGGGAAAGGAGACCCAGTACTTC; cdr3_aa: CASSGRTGGKETQYF
j_call: TRBJ1-1; v_call: TRBV7-9; clone_size: NA; d_call: NA; cdr3_nt: TGTGCCAGCAGCTTACAGGGTTACACTGAAGCTTTCTTT; cdr3_aa: CASSLQGYTEAFF
j_call: TRBJ1-5; v_call: TRBV15; clone_size: once; d_call: TRBD1; cdr3_nt: TGTGCCACCAGCAGCGGACAGGGCTCCTCCTGGCCCCAGCATTTT; cdr3_aa: CATSSGQGSSWPQHF
j_call: TRBJ1-1; v_call: TRBV6-6; clone_size: NA; d_call: NA; cdr3_nt: TGTGCCAGCAGTTACTCGATGCGGGGCACTGAAGCTTTCTTT; cdr3_aa: CASSYSMRGTEAFF
j_call: TRBJ1-5; v_call: TRBV28; clone_size: NA; d_call: NA; cdr3_nt: TGTGCCAGCAGTTTAGGGGGGGAGTCCAATCAGCCCCAGCATTTT; cdr3_aa: CASSLGGESNQPQHF
j_call: TRBJ2-2; v_call: TRBV7-2; clone_size: NA; d_call: NA; cdr3_nt: TGTGCCAGCAGCTTACAGGGGTGGGTCACCGGGGAGCTGTTTTTT; cdr3_aa: CASSLQGWVTGELFF
j_call: TRBJ2-2; v_call: TRBV19; clone_size: NA; d_call: NA; cdr3_nt: TGTGCCAGTAGTAGGGCAGATCTTACGGTGACCGGGGAGCTGTTTTTT; cdr3_aa: CASSRADLTVTGELFF
j_call: TRBJ1-5; v_call: TRBV23-1; clone_size: NA; d_call: TRBD1; cdr3_nt: TGCGCCAGCAGTCAACCTCAGGGGGCCATGAATCAGCCCCAGCATTTT; cdr3_aa: CASSQPQGAMNQPQHF
j_call: TRBJ1-6; v_call: TRBV11-2; clone_size: few; d_call: TRBD1; cdr3_nt: TGTGCCAGCAGCCCCTTGCCCGGACAGGGTTTTTCACCCCTCCACTTT; cdr3_aa: CASSPLPGQGFSPLHF
j_call: TRBJ1-5; v_call: TRBV4-2; clone_size: few; d_call: NA; cdr3_nt: TGTGCCAGCAGCCAAGATAACAGATATAGCAATCAGCCCCAGCATTTT; cdr3_aa: CASSQDNRYSNQPQHF
j_call: TRBJ1-2; v_call: TRBV12-3/TRBV12-4; clone_size: NA; d_call: TRBD1; cdr3_nt: TGTGCCAGCACGACAGGGACAAACTATGGCTACACCTTC; cdr3_aa: CASTTGTNYGYTF
j_call: TRBJ1-6; v_call: TRBV27; clone_size: NA; d_call: NA; cdr3_nt: TGTGCCAGCAGTTTAAAGGGGTATAATTCACCCCTCCACTTT; cdr3_aa: CASSLKGYNSPLHF
j_call: TRBJ2-1; v_call: TRBV7-3; clone_size: NA; d_call: TRBD2; cdr3_nt: TGTGCCAGCAGCCTTCGGCGGGGACTAGCGGGAGACAATGAGCAGTTCTTC; cdr3_aa: CASSLRRGLAGDNEQFF
j_call: TRBJ2-7; v_call: TRBV28; clone_size: NA; d_call: NA; cdr3_nt: TGTGCCAGCAGTCCGTACGACAGGAAAGAGCAGTACTTC; cdr3_aa: CASSPYDRKEQYF
j_call: TRBJ1-2; v_call: TRBV5-1; clone_size: NA; d_call: NA; cdr3_nt: TGCGCCAGCAGCCCGGAGGGGGGGCGAACCTATGGCTACACCTTC; cdr3_aa: CASSPEGGRTYGYTF
j_call: TRBJ2-5; v_call: TRBV11-2; clone_size: NA; d_call: NA; cdr3_nt: TGTGCCAGCAGCTTAGACTACAGGGCGGGTGAGACCCAGTACTTC; cdr3_aa: CASSLDYRAGETQYF
j_call: TRBJ1-1; v_call: TRBV10-1; clone_size: once; d_call: NA; cdr3_nt: TGCGCCAGCAGAAATTTCGGGGAATGCACTGAAGCTTTCTTT; cdr3_aa: CASRNFGECTEAFF
j_call: TRBJ2-1; v_call: TRBV7-6; clone_size: NA; d_call: TRBD2; cdr3_nt: TGTGCCAGCACCCAAGCGGCAGCGGGAGGGTACAATGAGCAGTTCTTC; cdr3_aa: CASTQAAAGGYNEQFF
j_call: TRBJ1-5; v_call: TRBV19; clone_size: NA; d_call: NA; cdr3_nt: TGTGCCAGTAGTATACAGATCAATCAGCCCCAGCATTTT; cdr3_aa: CASSIQINQPQHF
j_call: TRBJ1-5; v_call: TRBV6-5; clone_size: NA; d_call: TRBD1; cdr3_nt: TGTGCCAGCAGTAGACAGGGGGATAGCAATCAGCCCCAGCATTTT; cdr3_aa: CASSRQGDSNQPQHF
j_call: TRBJ2-3; v_call: TRBV18; clone_size: NA; d_call: TRBD1; cdr3_nt: TGTGCCAGCTCCGGGACAGGGGCAACAGATACGCAGTATTTT; cdr3_aa: CASSGTGATDTQYF
j_call: TRBJ2-1; v_call: TRBV7-9; clone_size: NA; d_call: TRBD2; cdr3_nt: TGTGCCAGCAGCCCACAGGGACTAGCGGAGTACAATGAGCAGTTCTTC; cdr3_aa: CASSPQGLAEYNEQFF
j_call: TRBJ1-4; v_call: TRBV28; clone_size: NA; d_call: TRBD1; cdr3_nt: TGTGCCAGCAGTCTCCCCGGGACAGGGTATGAAAAACTGTTTTTT; cdr3_aa: CASSLPGTGYEKLFF
j_call: TRBJ1-1; v_call: TRBV19; clone_size: NA; d_call: TRBD1; cdr3_nt: TGTGCCAGTAGTCGACAGGGATCGAACACTGAAGCTTTCTTT; cdr3_aa: CASSRQGSNTEAFF
j_call: TRBJ1-2; v_call: TRBV5-1; clone_size: NA; d_call: TRBD1; cdr3_nt: TGCGCCAGCAGCCTGGGACAGGGGGCTTTGGATGGCTACACCTTC; cdr3_aa: CASSLGQGALDGYTF
j_call: TRBJ1-2; v_call: TRBV6-5; clone_size: NA; d_call: TRBD1; cdr3_nt: TGTGCCAGCACCCAAGGGGGACAGGGGCTCTATGGCTACACCTTC; cdr3_aa: CASTQGGQGLYGYTF
j_call: TRBJ1-6; v_call: TRBV14; clone_size: NA; d_call: TRBD1; cdr3_nt: TGTGCCAGCACCGCAATGGGGACAGGGAATTCACCCCTCCACTTT; cdr3_aa: CASTAMGTGNSPLHF
j_call: TRBJ2-5; v_call: TRBV7-2; clone_size: NA; d_call: NA; cdr3_nt: TGTGCCAGCAGCTTCGACACTACAGGGTCCCAGTACTTC; cdr3_aa: CASSFDTTGSQYF
j_call: TRBJ2-7; v_call: TRBV5-6; clone_size: once; d_call: NA; cdr3_nt: TGTGCCAGCAGCTCTATAAACTCCTACGAGCAGTACTTC; cdr3_aa: CASSSINSYEQYF
j_call: TRBJ2-7; v_call: TRBV6-5; clone_size: NA; d_call: NA; cdr3_nt: TGTGCCAGCAGCCAGGTGGCCGAGCAGTACTTC; cdr3_aa: CASSQVAEQYF